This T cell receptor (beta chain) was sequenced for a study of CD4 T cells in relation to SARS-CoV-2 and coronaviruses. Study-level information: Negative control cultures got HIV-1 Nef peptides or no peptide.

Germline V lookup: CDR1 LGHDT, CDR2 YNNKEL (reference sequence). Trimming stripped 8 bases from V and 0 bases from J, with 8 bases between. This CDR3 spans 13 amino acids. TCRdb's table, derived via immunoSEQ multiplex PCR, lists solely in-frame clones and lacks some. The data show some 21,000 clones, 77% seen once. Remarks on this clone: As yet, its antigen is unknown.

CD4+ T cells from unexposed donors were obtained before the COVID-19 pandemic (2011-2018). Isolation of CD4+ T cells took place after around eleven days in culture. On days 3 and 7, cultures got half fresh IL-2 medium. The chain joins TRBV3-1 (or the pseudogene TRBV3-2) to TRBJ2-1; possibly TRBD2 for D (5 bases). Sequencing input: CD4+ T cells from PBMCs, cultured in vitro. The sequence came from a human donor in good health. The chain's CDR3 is CASARGSYNEQFF. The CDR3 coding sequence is TGTGCCAGCGCCCGGGGCTCCTACAATGAGCAGTTCTTC.